The clone carrying this TCR beta chain was observed at least ten times. Its antigen is still unknown. These data belong to a study of glioma-infiltrating T cells. Findings and caveats of the study: CDR3 overlap between tissue and blood was very small. Non-neoplastic patients had below-expected tissue-blood divergence, while all gliomas exceeded expectation.

Amplification of TCR alpha and beta CDR3 regions from RNA used iRepertoire nested multiplex PCR. One-step reverse transcription and amplification started from about 100-400 ng of tissue mRNA or PBMC total RNA. TCRdb fed the multiplex PCR reads into MiXCR, producing one record per CDR3 protein. This table has about 140,000 distinct CDR3 sequences, roughly two fifths appearing once. The V gene lost 6 bases and the J gene lost 0 bases, with 15 bases spanning the gap. This CDR3 region has 16 residues. The germline CDR1 and CDR2 sequences are MNHNS and SASEGT. J is TRBJ2-1 and V is TRBV6-1, with D uncertain. The source is a human donor with low-grade glioma or glioblastoma, undergoing nonglioma brain surgery, or in good health (not recorded which). Sequenced: glioma tissue, nonneoplastic brain tissue, or PBMCs (not recorded which). The CDR3 protein is CASSPPRFHSYNEQFF. The CDR3 region has the DNA TGTGCCAGCAGCCCCCCCAGATTCCACTCCTACAATGAGCAGTTCTTC.